Included here is one T cell receptor (beta chain) sequence, with context. The target antigen is unknown. The record originates from a study of shared clonotypes between healthy human individuals. The study, taken as a whole, reports: Few donors limited the genetic and exposure-history diversity represented. Naive subsets typically showed greater estimated richness than memory subsets.

Germline V gives CDR1 SGHRS, CDR2 YFSETQ. V gave up 3 bases and J gave up 5 bases; unmatched junction bases: 7. The CDR3 spans 14 residues. It was at deep level that the assay was run. Produced via immunoSEQ multiplex PCR; TCRdb's table is partial and in-frame only. Here the sample spans 550,000 to 800,000 clones, less than 85% being singletons. This chain links TRBV5-1 with TRBJ2-5; 7 nucleotides agree with TRBD2. This clonotype originated in a woman aged 25 to 39 in good health. Sample: memory CD4+ T cells sorted from blood. Subset noted: CD45RA-negative fraction. The CDR3 nucleotides read TGCGCCAGCAGCTGGGCGGGAGTGCAGGAGACCCAGTACTTC. This codes for CASSWAGVQETQYF.